These 15 T cell receptor beta chains share one sample of origin, sequenced in a study of cytomegalovirus exposure and HLA in healthy donors. The PCR used 60 Vbeta and 13 Jbeta primers. Assay used: immunoSEQ multiplex PCR; TCRdb lists only in-frame clones, some missing. The sample carries 90,000 to 150,000 clones, roughly 65% recorded once. Sequencing input: PBMCs. These receptors all stem from a middle-aged man in good health and CMV-seropositive.

The chain is built from TRBV19 and TRBJ2-1; D unclear. This CDR3 contains 12 residues. The ends were cut back, 3 bases at V and 4 bases at J, with 4 bases in the middle. Germline CDR1 and CDR2: LNHDA and SQIVND (reference sequence). CDR3 in amino acids: CASSISYNEQFF. In nucleotides, the CDR3 is TGTGCCAGTAGTATTTCATACAATGAGCAGTTCTTC.

The chain has TRBV30 and TRBJ2-3, with D hard to call. Trimming removed 3 bases from V and 0 bases from J, with 7 bases in between. The CDR3 has 13 residues. The germline V gene encodes CDR1 GTSNPN and CDR2 SVGIG (reference sequence). CDR3: CAWREASTDTQYF. In nucleotides, the CDR3 is TGTGCCTGGAGAGAGGCTAGCACAGATACGCAGTATTTT.

This rearrangement joins TRBV7-9 to TRBJ1-6, with 7 bases lining up with TRBD1. The germline V gene encodes CDR1 SEHNR and CDR2 FQNEAQ (reference sequence). CDR3 length equals 14 residues. The J segment lost 8 bases and the V segment lost 3 bases, leaving 4 bases of the junction unmatched. Here the CDR3 reads CASSLQGVDSPLHF. In nucleotides, the CDR3 is TGTGCCAGCAGCTTGCAGGGGGTCGATTCACCCCTCCACTTT.

The chain joins TRBV7-8 to TRBJ1-6, with D unclear. The CDR3 loop spans 18 amino acids. The ends were cut back, 1 base at V and 5 bases at J, with 18 bases in the middle. Germline V gene lookup returns CDR1 SGHVS and CDR2 FQNEAQ. The CDR3 here is CASSLVVLTPVDNSPLHF. The CDR3 nucleotides are TGTGCCAGCAGCTTAGTTGTACTTACTCCTGTGGATAATTCACCCCTCCACTTT.

The rearrangement uses TRBV10-3 and TRBJ2-7; no firm D call. The CDR3 runs to 15 residues. V was pared by 0 bases and J by 0 bases, with 9 bases between. The germline V gene has CDR1 ENHRY and CDR2 SYGVKD. The CDR3 protein is CAISESLDSSYEQYF. As DNA, the CDR3 is TGTGCCATCAGTGAGTCGTTAGATAGCTCCTACGAGCAGTACTTC.

In this sample, this clone turned up a few times. The chain carries TRBV7-9 and TRBJ2-4; 8 bases are shared with TRBD1. CDR3 length equals 16 residues. Germline V CDR1 and CDR2: SEHNR, FQNEAQ (reference sequence). V gave up 4 bases and J gave up 4 bases; unmatched junction bases: 9. CDR3 sequence (DNA): TGTGCCAGCAGCTCGCTGCGGACAGGGACAAAAAACATTCAGTACTTC. Translation gives CASSSLRTGTKNIQYF. The full variable domain, in which reference TRBV7-9 and TRBJ2-4 provide the parts outside the CDR3, is DTGVSQNPRHKITKRGQNVTFRCDPISEHNRLYWYRQTLGQGPEFLTYFQNEAQLEKSRLLSDRFSAERPKGSFSTLEIQRTEQGDSAMYLCASSSLRTGTKNIQYFGAGTRLSVL.

V gene TRBV9 combines with J gene TRBJ2-2; D unresolved. The CDR3 contains 16 residues. Germline V CDR1 and CDR2: SGDLS, YYNGEE. With 0 bases removed from V and 4 bases from J, the gap between germline ends came to 13 bases. CDR3: CASSVVGRPLTGELFF. DNA for the CDR3: TGTGCCAGCAGCGTAGTGGGCAGGCCCCTCACCGGGGAGCTGTTTTTT.

Note on this clone: One end of the junction does not line up with germline, which may come from a read error. The chain recombines TRBV6-1 with TRBJ1-2; TRBD1 agrees at 7 bases. From germline, CDR1 is MNHNS and CDR2 SASEGT. The CDR3 extends over 13 amino acids. CDR3 in amino acids: CASSQTGSGGYAF. DNA of the CDR3: TGTGCCAGCAGCCAGACAGGGTCAGGTGGCTACGCCTTC.

The CDR3, as DNA: TGTGCCAGCAGCCAGTCACTAGCGGGCAAAGAGACCCAGTACTTC. Translating it yields CASSQSLAGKETQYF. This chain links TRBV2 with TRBJ2-5, with 9 nucleotides matching TRBD2. J gave up 3 bases and V 6 bases, and 8 bases lay outside the gene matches. This CDR3 has 15 amino acids. Looked up from germline, CDR1 is SNHLY and CDR2 is FYNNEI.

The chain employs TRBV14 and TRBJ2-5; no firm D call. The CDR3 runs to 14 residues. The germline V and J ends were trimmed by 4 bases and 10 bases, with 19 bases remaining between them. Germline V gene lookup returns CDR1 SGHDN and CDR2 FVKESK. The CDR3 DNA sequence: TGTGCCAGCAGCCTAAGCGATGGCTTGGCCTACCAGTACTTC. Translation gives CASSLSDGLAYQYF.

This chain joins TRBV5-6 and TRBJ2-5; D possibly corresponds to TRBD1 (5 bases). The CDR3 is 15 amino acids. Trimming left V 0 bases short and J 2 bases short, with 11 bases between. Germline CDR1 reads SGHDT; CDR2 reads YYEEEE. This CDR3 reads CASSLGQGGQETQYF. The CDR3 DNA reads as TGTGCCAGCAGCTTGGGGCAGGGTGGACAAGAGACCCAGTACTTC.

CDR3 DNA sequence: TGCAGCGTTGAGGGATGGGGATTAGCGGGATACACAGATACGCAGTATTTT. Its translation is CSVEGWGLAGYTDTQYF. This chain joins TRBV29-1 and TRBJ2-3, with 8 bases that match TRBD2. CDR1 is SQVTM, CDR2 ANQGSEA, per germline. The J segment lost 2 bases and the V segment lost 3 bases, leaving 13 bases of the junction unmatched. The CDR3 is made up of 17 amino acids.

The chain combines TRBV19 with TRBJ2-5; possibly TRBD1 for D (6 bases). V gave up 9 bases and J gave up 4 bases, with 21 bases separating them. The CDR3 runs to 15 residues. Germline-derived CDR1 and CDR2 are LNHDA and SQIVND (reference sequence). Here the CDR3 reads CASSDINRDRETQYF. As DNA, the CDR3 is TGTGCCAGCTCCGATATCAACAGGGATAGAGAGACCCAGTACTTC.

The rearrangement links TRBV10-1 to TRBJ2-7; unclear D gene. Germline CDR1 and CDR2: WNHNN and SYGVQD (reference sequence). The length of the CDR3 is 13 residues. The V gene lost 7 bases and the J gene lost 4 bases, with 14 bases spanning the gap. CDR3 nucleotide sequence: TGCGCCAGCAAATTGGCCGAGGCTTACGAGCAGTACTTC. Translation: CASKLAEAYEQYF.

The V gene is TRBV6-5, the J gene TRBJ1-1; possibly TRBD1 for D (5 bases). Per germline, CDR1 MNHEY and CDR2 SVGAGI. This CDR3 is built from 16 residues. The V end was cut by 0 bases, the J end by 6 bases, with 17 bases between. The CDR3 DNA reads as TGTGCCAGCAGTTACTCTGGTGGGGCGGATCTCGCTGAAGCTTTCTTT. Residues: CASSYSGGADLAEAFF.